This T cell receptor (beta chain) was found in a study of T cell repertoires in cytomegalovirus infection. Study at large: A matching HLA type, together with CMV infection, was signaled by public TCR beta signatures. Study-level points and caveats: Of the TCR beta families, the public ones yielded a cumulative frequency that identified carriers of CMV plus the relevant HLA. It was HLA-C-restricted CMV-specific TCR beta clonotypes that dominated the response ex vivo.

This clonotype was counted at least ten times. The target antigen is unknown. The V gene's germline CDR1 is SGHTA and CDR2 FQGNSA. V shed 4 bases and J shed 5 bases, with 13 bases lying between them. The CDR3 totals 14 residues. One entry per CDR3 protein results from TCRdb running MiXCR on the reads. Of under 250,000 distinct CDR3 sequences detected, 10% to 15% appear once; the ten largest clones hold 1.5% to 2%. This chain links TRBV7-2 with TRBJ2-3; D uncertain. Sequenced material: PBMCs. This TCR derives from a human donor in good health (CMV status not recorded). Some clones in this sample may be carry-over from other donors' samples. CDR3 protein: CASSSRQVLDTQYF. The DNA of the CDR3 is TGTGCCAGCAGCTCAAGACAAGTCTTAGATACGCAGTATTTT.